A selection of T cell receptor beta chains follows, all from one sample in a study of T-cell memory formation after mild COVID-19. MiXCR, applied by TCRdb to the 5' RACE reads, yields one record per CDR3 protein. There are more than 350,000 distinct CDR3 sequences in the sample; approximately 15% occur only once, and about 22% lies in the top ten. The sample comprised PBMCs or a T cell subset sorted from them (not recorded which). The receptors stem from a man between 18 and 35 years old who had mild COVID-19 (a few samples of this study predate the infection). Cell type and time point are not known. CDR3s include the opening cysteine and the closing phenylalanine or tryptophan. Fields, in order: clone size, J gene, D gene, V gene, CDR3 protein, CDR3 DNA. A D gene is named only where the DNA matches it firmly. Clone size is given for some rows only: seen once, a few or many times, or a class if the clone is expanded.

few TRBJ2-1 TRBD1 TRBV29-1 CSVVGQGINEQFF TGCAGCGTGGTGGGACAGGGTATCAATGAGCAGTTCTTC
few TRBJ1-1 NA TRBV6-1 CASRPPWLNTEAFF TGTGCCAGCAGACCACCCTGGCTGAACACTGAAGCTTTCTTT
few TRBJ2-3 TRBD1 TRBV15 CATSRVQGYTTDTQYF TGTGCCACCAGCAGGGTACAGGGGTACACCACAGATACGCAGTATTTT
few TRBJ2-1 TRBD2 TRBV12-3/TRBV12-4 CASRTPRGQRGINEQFF TGTGCCAGCAGGACCCCCCGGGGGCAGCGGGGGATCAATGAGCAGTTCTTC
NA TRBJ2-2 NA TRBV28 CASSPLAGHAGELFF TGTGCCAGCAGTCCGCTGGCGGGTCACGCCGGGGAGCTGTTTTTT
few TRBJ1-2 NA TRBV7-6 CASSRDSSLVGYTF TGTGCCAGCAGCCGGGACTCTTCCCTGGTTGGCTACACCTTC
NA TRBJ2-3 TRBD2 TRBV6-6 CASSEGLAGNTDTQYF TGTGCCAGCAGCGAGGGACTAGCGGGAAACACAGATACGCAGTATTTT
few TRBJ1-5 TRBD1 TRBV7-8 CASSSGGGQPSNQPQHF TGTGCCAGCAGCTCAGGGGGGGGACAGCCTAGCAATCAGCCCCAGCATTTT
few TRBJ2-1 TRBD1 TRBV9 CASSLGQGVDNEQFF TGTGCCAGCAGCCTTGGACAGGGGGTAGACAATGAGCAGTTCTTC
few TRBJ2-3 NA TRBV3-1 CASSQELRPGDTQYF TGTGCCAGCAGCCAAGAACTCAGGCCTGGAGATACGCAGTATTTT
many TRBJ2-7 NA TRBV5-1 CASSLQGLGNEQYF TGCGCCAGCAGCTTGCAGGGGCTGGGGAACGAGCAGTACTTC
NA TRBJ2-3 NA TRBV20-1 CSAPPNTDTQYF TGCAGTGCCCCCCCGAATACAGATACGCAGTATTTT
NA TRBJ1-2 NA TRBV10-3 CAIRRDTNNGYTF TGTGCCATCAGGCGGGACACAAATAATGGCTACACCTTC
NA TRBJ2-3 NA TRBV7-9 CASSPQGGFTDTKYF TGTGCCAGCAGCCCACAGGGTGGGTTCACAGATACGAAGTATTTT
NA TRBJ1-1 NA TRBV5-1 CASSLADRTVNTEAFF TGCGCCAGCAGCTTGGCCGACCGGACGGTGAACACTGAAGCTTTCTTT
few TRBJ2-2 TRBD2 TRBV20-1 CSARSSGGNAANTGELFF TGCAGTGCTCGTTCTAGCGGGGGGAACGCAGCGAACACCGGGGAGCTGTTTTTT
NA TRBJ2-3 TRBD2 TRBV3-1 CASSLPRSGGLITQYF TGTGCCAGCAGCCTCCCCCGCAGCGGGGGTTTGATTACGCAGTATTTT
many TRBJ1-4 TRBD1 TRBV7-9 CASSSGTGDEKLFF TGTGCCAGCAGCTCCGGGACAGGGGATGAAAAACTGTTTTTT
few TRBJ2-3 NA TRBV5-1 CASSWTHYSTDTQYF TGCGCCAGCAGCTGGACGCACTATAGCACAGATACGCAGTATTTT
many TRBJ2-1 NA TRBV7-9 CASSLGSYNEQFF TGTGCCAGCAGCTTAGGCTCCTACAATGAGCAGTTCTTC
NA TRBJ2-7 NA TRBV12-3/TRBV12-4 CASSRHSYEQYF TGTGCCAGCAGCAGACATAGCTACGAGCAGTACTTC
NA TRBJ1-6 NA TRBV20-1 CSARVPSSYNSPLHF TGCAGTGCTAGAGTTCCGAGCTCCTATAATTCACCCCTCCACTTT
many TRBJ1-5 NA TRBV4-3 CASSQETRGQPQHF TGCGCCAGCAGCCAAGAAACGCGGGGCCAGCCCCAGCATTTT
NA TRBJ2-7 TRBD1 TRBV5-1 CASSVRQGPEQYF TGCGCCAGCAGCGTAAGACAGGGTCCCGAGCAGTACTTC
few TRBJ1-5 TRBD1 TRBV5-1 CASSWWTGANQPQHF TGCGCCAGCAGCTGGTGGACAGGGGCAAATCAGCCCCAGCATTTT
few TRBJ2-1 TRBD2 TRBV24-1 CATSDASGGANEQFF TGTGCCACCAGTGACGCTAGCGGGGGGGCCAATGAGCAGTTCTTC
NA TRBJ2-5 TRBD2 TRBV7-2 CASSFQRGEQETQYF TGTGCCAGCAGCTTTCAGCGGGGGGAACAAGAGACCCAGTACTTC
NA TRBJ2-7 NA TRBV6-2/TRBV6-3 CASRNGEQYF TGTGCCAGCAGAAATGGTGAGCAGTACTTC
NA TRBJ2-3 NA TRBV4-1 CASSQDPRGRSTDTQYF TGCGCCAGCAGCCAAGACCCAAGGGGTAGGAGCACAGATACGCAGTATTTT
few TRBJ2-1 TRBD2 TRBV19 CASSAGTSGPHSYNEQFF TGTGCCAGTAGTGCCGGGACTAGCGGGCCCCACTCCTACAATGAGCAGTTCTTC
NA TRBJ2-4 NA TRBV2 CASSEGGYIQYF TGTGCCAGCAGTGAGGGAGGCTACATTCAGTACTTC
few TRBJ2-1 NA TRBV12-3/TRBV12-4 CASTYRDSYNEQFF TGTGCCAGCACCTACAGGGATAGCTACAATGAGCAGTTCTTC
few TRBJ2-1 TRBD1 TRBV5-1 CASSLAQGVFDNEQFF TGCGCCAGCAGCTTGGCGCAGGGGGTTTTTGACAATGAGCAGTTCTTC
NA TRBJ2-5 TRBD1 TRBV20-1 CSARDPRTGKETQYF TGCAGTGCTAGAGATCCTCGGACAGGGAAAGAGACCCAGTACTTC
NA TRBJ2-1 NA TRBV12-3/TRBV12-4 CASSHPLGGLGEQFF TGTGCCAGCAGCCACCCCCTTGGCGGATTGGGTGAGCAGTTCTTC
few TRBJ1-4 NA TRBV7-8 CASSRTGTTNEKLFF TGTGCCAGCAGCCGTACGGGGACAACTAATGAAAAACTGTTTTTT
once TRBJ2-7 TRBD1 TRBV3-1 CASSQGQGEGEQYF TGTGCCAGCAGCCAGGGACAGGGGGAAGGCGAGCAGTACTTC
NA TRBJ1-2 NA TRBV9 CASLGLEGYTF TGTGCCAGCTTGGGGTTGGAAGGCTACACCTTC
many TRBJ2-7 TRBD2 TRBV7-2 CASSQLAGSYEQYF TGTGCCAGCAGCCAACTAGCGGGCTCCTACGAGCAGTACTTC
NA TRBJ2-4 NA TRBV29-1 CSALTGTNIQYF TGCAGCGCCCTGACCGGGACAAACATTCAGTACTTC